This T cell receptor (beta chain) comes out of a study of Graves' ophthalmopathy and Graves' hyperthyroidism. The overall study: The authors collected peripheral blood at initial diagnosis, before any treatment. Whole-study findings and limits: Cross-validated, the 13-signature model showed 87.88%/81.08% sensitivity/specificity, and 80%/75% in the test set.

Remarks on this clonotype: Its antigen is not identified.

RNA transcripts were the source from which TCR beta CDR3 regions were amplified. RT-PCR in the first round used HTBI primers; a second-round multiplex PCR followed. In TCRdb, the multiplex PCR reads were re-called with MiXCR into one record per CDR3 protein. In the table there are roughly 400,000 distinct CDR3 sequences, approximately 18% of which are singletons. The CDR3 contains 12 residues. CDR1 is DFQATT, CDR2 SNEGSKA, per germline (reference sequence). Stable hyperthyroid donors showed no ophthalmopathy during 18 months follow-up. Among the exclusions were patients with other autoimmune diseases, uncontrolled infections, pregnancy or lactation.

Sample: peripheral blood. The gene calls are TRBV20-1 and TRBJ2-7; 10 nucleotides match TRBD1. The TCR comes from an adult woman with stable Graves' hyperthyroidism. In nucleotides, the CDR3 is TGCAGCCCGGGACAGGGGTCTCACGAGCAGTACTTC. It encodes CSPGQGSHEQYF.